This T cell receptor beta chain was identified in a study of post-analysis software for immune sequencing data. Findings and limits, study-wide: Controls showed significantly higher normalized Chao1 diversity than did multiple sclerosis patients.

Comments on this clonotype: Its antigen is unidentified.

Carried by the TCR beta cDNA libraries were unique molecular identifiers. Each sample of about 0.95 to 11 million input T cells yielded about 500,000 cDNA molecules, so each molecule approximated one T cell. TCRdb processed the PCR reads anew with MiXCR; each CDR3 protein has one entry. Among roughly 730,000 distinct CDR3 sequences, 30% were seen once, and the ten largest hold more than 0.45%. The clonotype comes from a girl aged 10 to 17 with multiple sclerosis. The sequencing input was blood.

Here the CDR3 DNA reads TGCAGTGCTAGAGTTAGGGGGCTTAGGAATGAGCAGTTCTTC. Its protein is CSARVRGLRNEQFF. This chain connects TRBV20-1 to TRBJ2-1; 7 positions match TRBD1. The CDR3 is 14 residues long. CDR1 and CDR2 (germline): DFQATT, SNEGSKA (reference sequence). J was trimmed by 7 bases and V by 1 base; bases with no gene match: 7.